This T cell receptor beta chain is from a study of identical twins' blood T cells. Likely shared infections and vaccines: all three twin pairs were reared together. Study-wide results and limits: Twins shared about as many clonotypes as their cloneset sizes predicted. Environmental influences on twin similarity could not be excluded. V gene usage reportedly matched far better within twin pairs than unrelated donors.

One entry per CDR3 protein, called by TCRdb with MiXCR from the 5' RACE reads. The table has 300,000 to 400,000 distinct CDR3 sequences, more than 25% seen once. Trimming removed 3 bases at V and 3 bases at J, with 15 bases between. Germline V gene sequence: CDR1 SEHNR, CDR2 FQNEAQ (reference sequence). The CDR3 extends over 16 amino acids. This clonotype has ten or more counts. Its target is unknown. This chain uses TRBV7-9 with TRBJ1-5, with a weak D call TRBD1 (5 bases). The receptor comes from a woman aged 18-55 years in good health. The sample taken for sequencing was PBMCs. In DNA, the CDR3 is TGTGCCAGCAGCTTTTCCCGGGACGGTTACAATCAGCCCCAGCATTTT. The encoded protein is CASSFSRDGYNQPQHF.